This is a list of T cell receptor beta chains from one sample in a study of T cell repertoires in cytomegalovirus infection. TCRdb reanalysed the reads using MiXCR and keeps one entry per CDR3 protein. Here the sample spans over 250,000 distinct CDR3 sequences, over 20% being singletons. Sequenced material: PBMCs. These TCRs come from a human donor in good health (CMV status not recorded). Some clones in this sample may be carry-over from other donors' samples. CDR3s include the opening cysteine and the closing phenylalanine or tryptophan. Each record gives: clone size, V gene, D gene, J gene, CDR3 DNA, CDR3 protein. D genes are given only for firm matches. Expanded clones get a size class; other rows say once, few or many, or leave the size out.

clone size: many; V gene: TRBV12-3/TRBV12-4; D gene: NA; J gene: TRBJ1-1; CDR3 DNA: TGTGCCAGCAATAATCCGGACGGCATGAACACTGAAGCTTTCTTT; CDR3 protein: CASNNPDGMNTEAFF
clone size: NA; V gene: TRBV5-4; D gene: NA; J gene: TRBJ1-2; CDR3 DNA: TGTGCCAGCACCACATGGGAGGGTGGCTACACCTTC; CDR3 protein: CASTTWEGGYTF
clone size: few; V gene: TRBV5-1; D gene: TRBD2; J gene: TRBJ2-3; CDR3 DNA: TGCGCCAGCAGCTTGGCGCGGGGGTACACAGATACGCAGTATTTT; CDR3 protein: CASSLARGYTDTQYF
clone size: few; V gene: TRBV20-1; D gene: TRBD2; J gene: TRBJ2-1; CDR3 DNA: TGCAGTGCTAGATTCCCCGGACTAGCGTCGGAGCAGTTCTTC; CDR3 protein: CSARFPGLASEQFF
clone size: NA; V gene: TRBV20-1; D gene: NA; J gene: TRBJ1-1; CDR3 DNA: TGCAGTGCTAGTTGGCAGGAGAGCACTGAAGCTTTCTTT; CDR3 protein: CSASWQESTEAFF
clone size: few; V gene: TRBV30; D gene: TRBD1; J gene: TRBJ1-1; CDR3 DNA: TGTGCCCTGACAGGGGCGAACATGAACACTGAAGCTTTCTTT; CDR3 protein: CALTGANMNTEAFF
clone size: NA; V gene: TRBV7-2; D gene: NA; J gene: TRBJ2-5; CDR3 DNA: TGTGCCACCAGCACCTCGACCGGGGGCACCCAGTACTTC; CDR3 protein: CATSTSTGGTQYF
clone size: few; V gene: TRBV6-8; D gene: TRBD2; J gene: TRBJ2-1; CDR3 DNA: TGTGCCAGCAAGAAAATAGGACTAGCGGGTGCTAGCTCCTACAATGAGCAGTTCTTC; CDR3 protein: CASKKIGLAGASSYNEQFF
clone size: NA; V gene: TRBV7-2; D gene: NA; J gene: TRBJ2-5; CDR3 DNA: TGTGCCAGCAGCTTAGTAATTTTTTACGAGACCCAGTACTTC; CDR3 protein: CASSLVIFYETQYF
clone size: NA; V gene: TRBV5-6; D gene: TRBD2; J gene: TRBJ2-1; CDR3 DNA: TGTGCCAGCAGCTCCGTAGCGGGGGGGCCATACAATGAGCAGTTCTTC; CDR3 protein: CASSSVAGGPYNEQFF
clone size: NA; V gene: TRBV20-1; D gene: NA; J gene: TRBJ1-4; CDR3 DNA: TGCAGTGCTAGAGATGTAGCCCGGTCTAATGAAAAACTGTTTTTT; CDR3 protein: CSARDVARSNEKLFF
clone size: NA; V gene: TRBV6-4; D gene: NA; J gene: TRBJ2-2; CDR3 DNA: TGTGCCAGCAGCCTAACTTCGTTCGGGGAGCTGTTTTTT; CDR3 protein: CASSLTSFGELFF
clone size: once; V gene: TRBV2; D gene: NA; J gene: TRBJ1-2; CDR3 DNA: TGTGCCAGCAGTGAAAGACAGGTCTATGGCTACACCTTC; CDR3 protein: CASSERQVYGYTF
clone size: NA; V gene: TRBV11-2; D gene: TRBD1; J gene: TRBJ1-2; CDR3 DNA: TGTGCCAGCAGCTTAGATAATGGGACAGAAGCTAACTATGGCTACACCTTC; CDR3 protein: CASSLDNGTEANYGYTF
clone size: few; V gene: TRBV19; D gene: NA; J gene: TRBJ1-1; CDR3 DNA: TGTGCCACCACGGAGGGGGGAGGCACTGAAGCTTTCTTT; CDR3 protein: CATTEGGGTEAFF
clone size: many; V gene: TRBV7-8; D gene: TRBD2; J gene: TRBJ2-3; CDR3 DNA: TGTGCCAGCAGCTCAGAACTAGCGGGAGTGTTAGCAGATACGCAGTATTTT; CDR3 protein: CASSSELAGVLADTQYF
clone size: few; V gene: TRBV6-1; D gene: NA; J gene: TRBJ2-7; CDR3 DNA: TGTGCCAGCAGTGAAACGGCAAGCTCCTACGAGCAGTACTTC; CDR3 protein: CASSETASSYEQYF
clone size: few; V gene: TRBV7-9; D gene: TRBD1; J gene: TRBJ1-2; CDR3 DNA: TGTGCCAGCAGCGCAGGGACAGGGGGAAATTATAACTATGGCTACACCTTC; CDR3 protein: CASSAGTGGNYNYGYTF
clone size: NA; V gene: TRBV6-2/TRBV6-3; D gene: TRBD2; J gene: TRBJ2-2; CDR3 DNA: TGTGCCAGCAGTAAACCTAGCGGCGGCGGGGAGCTGTTTTTT; CDR3 protein: CASSKPSGGGELFF
clone size: NA; V gene: TRBV20-1; D gene: TRBD2; J gene: TRBJ2-2; CDR3 DNA: TGCAGTGCCCCCGGCGCGGCGGGGGACACCGGGGAGCTGTTTTTT; CDR3 protein: CSAPGAAGDTGELFF
clone size: NA; V gene: TRBV2; D gene: NA; J gene: TRBJ2-3; CDR3 DNA: TGTGCCAGCACCGGGAGACTAGTGGCAGATACGCAGTATTTT; CDR3 protein: CASTGRLVADTQYF
clone size: many; V gene: TRBV7-2; D gene: TRBD1; J gene: TRBJ2-7; CDR3 DNA: TGTGCCAGCAGCCATCCGGCCGGGACAGGGTACTACGAGCAGTACTTC; CDR3 protein: CASSHPAGTGYYEQYF
clone size: NA; V gene: TRBV28; D gene: NA; J gene: TRBJ1-2; CDR3 DNA: TGTGCCAGCAGTCCAGGGACAAGCTATGGCTACACCTTC; CDR3 protein: CASSPGTSYGYTF
clone size: few; V gene: TRBV28; D gene: NA; J gene: TRBJ1-6; CDR3 DNA: TGTGCCAGCGTCAGCTCCTATAATTCACCCCTCCACTTT; CDR3 protein: CASVSSYNSPLHF
clone size: many; V gene: TRBV7-2; D gene: TRBD2; J gene: TRBJ2-1; CDR3 DNA: TGTGCCAGCAGCTTCTCCACAGCGGGAGCGTCCTACAATGAGCAGTTCTTC; CDR3 protein: CASSFSTAGASYNEQFF
clone size: few; V gene: TRBV7-2; D gene: NA; J gene: TRBJ2-3; CDR3 DNA: TGTGCCAGCGGAGGGGGGGGGACGCAGTATTTT; CDR3 protein: CASGGGGTQYF
clone size: NA; V gene: TRBV5-1; D gene: TRBD2; J gene: TRBJ2-7; CDR3 DNA: TGCGCCAGCAGCCCACTCTACCCGGGGGGTTCCTACGAGCAGTACTTC; CDR3 protein: CASSPLYPGGSYEQYF
clone size: many; V gene: TRBV7-2; D gene: TRBD2; J gene: TRBJ2-2; CDR3 DNA: TGTGCCAGCGCAAGGACTAGCGGGACCGGGGAGCTGTTTTTT; CDR3 protein: CASARTSGTGELFF
clone size: NA; V gene: TRBV24-1; D gene: NA; J gene: TRBJ2-1; CDR3 DNA: TGTGCCACCAGTGAGCTACTAGCTGGTGAGCAGTTCTTC; CDR3 protein: CATSELLAGEQFF
clone size: many; V gene: TRBV7-2; D gene: TRBD2; J gene: TRBJ2-1; CDR3 DNA: TGTGCCAGCAGCTTAGACACGGGGGGGGGCAATGAGCAGTTCTTC; CDR3 protein: CASSLDTGGGNEQFF
clone size: many; V gene: TRBV7-9; D gene: NA; J gene: TRBJ2-3; CDR3 DNA: TGTGCCACCCACGGGGGCACAGATACGCAGTATTTT; CDR3 protein: CATHGGTDTQYF
clone size: many; V gene: TRBV7-2; D gene: NA; J gene: TRBJ2-1; CDR3 DNA: TGTGCCAGCATCCATATGGGGGGGGCGAAGTACAATGAGCAGTTCTTC; CDR3 protein: CASIHMGGAKYNEQFF
clone size: NA; V gene: TRBV30; D gene: NA; J gene: TRBJ2-6; CDR3 DNA: TGTGCCTGGAGTGGACAACGGGTCTCTGGGGCCAACGTCCTGACTTTC; CDR3 protein: CAWSGQRVSGANVLTF
clone size: NA; V gene: TRBV20-1; D gene: TRBD2; J gene: TRBJ2-7; CDR3 DNA: TGCAGTGCTAGGAGGACTAGCGGGAGGATACGGAGCGAGCAGTACTTC; CDR3 protein: CSARRTSGRIRSEQYF
clone size: NA; V gene: TRBV6-5; D gene: NA; J gene: TRBJ2-7; CDR3 DNA: TGTGCCAGCAGTAGGGGTTTCGGTAGACGGTACGAGCAGTACTTC; CDR3 protein: CASSRGFGRRYEQYF
clone size: many; V gene: TRBV28; D gene: NA; J gene: TRBJ2-5; CDR3 DNA: TGTGCCAGCAGTACCCAGGGACGGGAGACCCAGTACTTC; CDR3 protein: CASSTQGRETQYF
clone size: few; V gene: TRBV29-1; D gene: NA; J gene: TRBJ1-2; CDR3 DNA: TGCAGCGTTGTTGTTAGGGGCCTACGTTATGGCTACACCTTC; CDR3 protein: CSVVVRGLRYGYTF
clone size: few; V gene: TRBV20-1; D gene: NA; J gene: TRBJ1-2; CDR3 DNA: TGCAGTGCGCCGGACAGCCAGACCTATGGCTACACCTTC; CDR3 protein: CSAPDSQTYGYTF
clone size: NA; V gene: TRBV29-1; D gene: NA; J gene: TRBJ2-1; CDR3 DNA: TGCAGCGTTTCAATATCTGTAAACAATGAGCCGTTCTTC; CDR3 protein: CSVSISVNNEPFF